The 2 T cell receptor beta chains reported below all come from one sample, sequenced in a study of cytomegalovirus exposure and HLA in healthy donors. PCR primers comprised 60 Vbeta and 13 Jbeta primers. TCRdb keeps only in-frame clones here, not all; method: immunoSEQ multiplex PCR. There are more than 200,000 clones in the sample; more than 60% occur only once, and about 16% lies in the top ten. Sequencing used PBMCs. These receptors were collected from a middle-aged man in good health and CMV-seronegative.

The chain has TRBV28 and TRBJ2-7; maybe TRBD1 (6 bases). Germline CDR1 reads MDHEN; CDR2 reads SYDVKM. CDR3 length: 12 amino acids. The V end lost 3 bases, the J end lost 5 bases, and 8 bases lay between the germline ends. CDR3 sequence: CASSFWTDEQYF. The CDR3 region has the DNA TGTGCCAGCAGTTTTTGGACAGACGAGCAGTACTTC.

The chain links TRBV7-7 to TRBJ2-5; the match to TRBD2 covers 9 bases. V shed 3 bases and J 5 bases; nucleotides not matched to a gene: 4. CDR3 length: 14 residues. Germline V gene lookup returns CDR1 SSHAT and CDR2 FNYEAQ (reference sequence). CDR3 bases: TGTGCCAGCAGCTTGAGCGGGGGGTGGGAGACCCAGTACTTC. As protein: CASSLSGGWETQYF.